This T cell receptor beta chain was retrieved from a study of T cells in Graves' hyperthyroidism and ophthalmopathy. Trimming left V 0 bases short and J 7 bases short, with 9 bases between. The germline CDR1 and CDR2 sequences are GTSNPN and SVGIG (reference sequence). The CDR3 consists of 13 residues. The study, taken as a whole, reports: Before onset, ophthalmopathy was predicted by the model a median roughly 6.8 months earlier.

Amplification targeted TCR beta CDR3 regions from RNA transcripts. The TCR CDR3 first-round RT-PCR relied on the HTBI primer set. TCRdb called the multiplex PCR reads again in MiXCR, with one record for every CDR3 protein. The data contain roughly 500,000 distinct CDR3 sequences, around 45% of them singletons. A few counts support this clonotype. The antigen is undetermined. The sequence derives from an adult woman with Graves' disease, either hyperthyroidism or ophthalmopathy (not recorded which). Sequenced input: peripheral blood or thyroid tissue (not recorded which). This chain uses TRBV30 with TRBJ1-4; no firm D call. The CDR3 loop reads CAWSVRSREKLFF. The CDR3 nucleotides are TGTGCCTGGAGTGTACGGAGTCGTGAAAAACTGTTTTTT.